This T cell receptor (beta chain) was identified in a study of T cells in Graves' hyperthyroidism and ophthalmopathy. The study, taken as a whole, reports: In simple terms, a model built on 13 V-J features told ophthalmopathy apart from stable hyperthyroidism.

This clonotype was detected many times. What it binds is unknown. Researchers defined stable Graves' hyperthyroidism as no ophthalmopathy progression within 18 months. Hyperthyroidism in the patients, aged 18 to 65, was newly diagnosed and under 2 months in duration. The diagnostic basis comprised clinical symptoms, serum thyroxine and TRAb, thyroid ultrasound and orbital computed tomography. There were TCR beta CDR3 regions amplified from RNA transcripts. TCR CDR3 underwent first-round RT-PCR with the HTBI primer set. TCRdb reprocessed the multiplex PCR reads with MiXCR, giving one entry per CDR3 protein. The table includes some 300,000 distinct CDR3 sequences, over 15% detected once. The V gene's germline CDR1 is MNHEY and CDR2 SMNVEV (reference sequence). This CDR3 contains 14 residues. Unmatched junction bases numbered 8, after V lost 9 bases and J lost 2 bases.

The receptor was derived from a man aged 25 to 45 with Graves' hyperthyroidism. Sample: blood. This rearrangement joins TRBV27 to TRBJ2-7; TRBD1 aligns across 9 bases. The CDR3 DNA reads TGTGCCAGTAAGCCGGGACAGGGACCCTACGAGCAGTACTTC. It yields the protein CASKPGQGPYEQYF.